This passage covers 26 T cell receptor beta chains from one sample sequenced in a study of T-cell memory formation after mild COVID-19. TCRdb passed the 5' RACE reads through MiXCR, listing each CDR3 protein once. The table has 200,000 to 250,000 distinct CDR3 sequences, around 9.5% seen once. Input material: PBMCs or a T cell subset sorted from them (not recorded which). These receptors were taken from a man in his late teens or twenties who had mild COVID-19 (a few samples of this study predate the infection). Cell type and time point are not known.

The table lists this clonotype with a few counts. The rearrangement uses TRBV9 and TRBJ2-2; 12 nucleotides agree with TRBD2. From germline, CDR1 is SGDLS and CDR2 YYNGEE. This CDR3 comprises 19 residues. J lost 2 bases, V lost 0 bases, and 8 bases had no gene match. CDR3 sequence (DNA): TGTGCCAGCAGCGTAGCGTTATCTAGCGGGGGGGTCAACACCGGGGAGCTGTTTTTT. As protein: CASSVALSSGGVNTGELFF.

The CDR3 is CASSLANTDYGYTF. The CDR3 nucleotides read TGTGCCAGCAGCTTAGCTAACACCGACTATGGCTACACCTTC. The rearrangement links TRBV7-2 to TRBJ1-2; D remains ambiguous. Germline V gene data show CDR1 as SGHTA and CDR2 as FQGNSA. V was pared by 0 bases and J by 3 bases, with 8 bases between. There are 14 residues in the CDR3.

Only a few counts were recorded for this clonotype. The rearrangement joins TRBV12-3 or TRBV12-4 to TRBJ1-2; TRBD1 matches at 8 bases. Trimming took 3 bases from V and 8 from J; bases not matched to a gene: 8. This CDR3 is 14 amino acids long. CDR3 sequence (DNA): TGTGCCAGCAGTTTTGGCAGGGGGCAAGGCGGCTACACCTTC. As protein: CASSFGRGQGGYTF.

V usage is TRBV11-2 and J usage is TRBJ2-3; TRBD2 might be the D (6 bases). The length of the CDR3 is 13 residues. The germline V gene has CDR1 SGHAT and CDR2 FQNNGV. V was cut by 10 bases and J by 0 bases, with 11 bases left in between. CDR3 amino acids: CATGRGSTDTQYF. CDR3 nucleotides: TGTGCCACCGGACGGGGGAGCACAGATACGCAGTATTTT.

This clonotype was detected a few times. Written as DNA, the CDR3 is TGTGCCAGCAGGGGGACCCTCTTTAATGAAAAACTGTTTTTT. It specifies CASRGTLFNEKLFF. The chain has TRBV28 and TRBJ1-4, with a weak D call TRBD1 (5 bases). V was pared by 6 bases and J by 4 bases, with 12 bases between. The CDR3 covers 14 residues. Germline V gene lookup returns CDR1 MDHEN and CDR2 SYDVKM.

The chain recombines TRBV5-4 with TRBJ2-3; 7 nucleotides match TRBD2. From germline, CDR1 is SGHNT and CDR2 YYREEE (reference sequence). The CDR3 sequence is 15 residues long. V shed 1 base and J 0 bases; nucleotides not matched to a gene: 2. CDR3 bases: TGTGCCAGCAGCTTGACAGCGGGGAGCACAGATACGCAGTATTTT. Protein: CASSLTAGSTDTQYF.

This chain uses TRBV12-3 or TRBV12-4 with TRBJ2-1; 8 nucleotides agree with TRBD2. J gave up 5 bases and V 3 bases, and 9 bases lay outside the gene matches. The CDR3 has 16 residues. The CDR3 here is CASSFGAGDFHNEQFF. CDR3 coding DNA: TGTGCCAGCAGTTTCGGAGCGGGAGATTTTCACAATGAGCAGTTCTTC.

Only a few counts were recorded for this clonotype. The genes are TRBV18 and TRBJ1-5; 12 bases are a match to TRBD1. The germline V gene has CDR1 KGHSH and CDR2 LQKENI. The J segment lost 5 bases and the V segment lost 3 bases, leaving 5 bases of the junction unmatched. CDR3 length: 16 residues. In nucleotides, the CDR3 is TGTGCCAGCTCACCGGGACAGGGGGCGAGGGATCAGCCCCAGCATTTT. This encodes CASSPGQGARDQPQHF.

This clonotype has at least ten counts. The CDR3 loop reads CASSEYIGRDGTDTQYF. Here the CDR3 DNA reads TGTGCCAGCAGTGAATATATAGGACGGGATGGCACAGATACGCAGTATTTT. This rearrangement joins TRBV25-1 to TRBJ2-3; D might be TRBD2 (5 bases). The CDR3 sequence is 17 residues long. Trimming stripped 0 bases from V and 1 base from J, with 14 bases between. Germline V lookup: CDR1 MGHDK, CDR2 SYGVNS.

This clonotype was found a few times. The rearrangement links TRBV6-5 to TRBJ1-5, with a possible D match to TRBD1 (5 bases). The CDR3 runs to 15 residues. V dropped 0 bases and J dropped 4 bases, with 10 bases sitting between them. Looked up from germline, CDR1 is MNHEY and CDR2 is SVGAGI. The CDR3 region has the DNA TGTGCCAGCAGTTACTCGGCTTCAGGGAATCAGCCCCAGCATTTT. This translates into CASSYSASGNQPQHF.

This clonotype has more than one count but fewer than ten. This chain uses TRBV24-1 with TRBJ2-5; D gene uncertain. This CDR3 spans 11 amino acids. Looked up from germline, CDR1 is KGHDR and CDR2 is SFDVKD. V lost 9 bases to trimming and J lost 5 bases, with 9 bases between them. The CDR3 protein is CATGSGETQYF. The DNA for the CDR3 is TGTGCCACCGGCAGTGGGGAGACCCAGTACTTC.

The CDR3 is CASSLRGHVGQETQYF. The CDR3 DNA follows: TGCGCCAGCAGCTTGCGGGGACACGTCGGCCAAGAGACCCAGTACTTC. The V and J genes are TRBV5-1 and TRBJ2-5; maybe TRBD1 (6 bases). In germline, CDR1 is SGHRS, CDR2 YFSETQ. Trimming removed 1 base at V and 1 base at J, with 14 bases between. The CDR3 has 16 amino acids.

This clonotype appeared a few times. This chain links TRBV5-1 with TRBJ2-3, with D maybe TRBD1 (5 bases). The CDR3 has 15 residues. Trimming took off 0 bases at V and 4 bases at J, with 12 bases between the two ends. Germline values: CDR1 SGHRS, CDR2 YFSETQ. As DNA, the CDR3 is TGCGCCAGCAGCTTGGTTCAGGGCGGTGCAGATACGCAGTATTTT. Amino acid sequence: CASSLVQGGADTQYF.

This clonotype was counted at least ten times. This chain joins TRBV7-2 and TRBJ1-5; the D is unclear. Looked up from germline, CDR1 is SGHTA and CDR2 is FQGNSA. V was pared by 1 base and J by 7 bases, with 11 bases between. This CDR3 contains 14 residues. The CDR3 DNA is TGTGCCAGCAGCTTAGAGGGTGAGGAACAGCCCCAGCATTTT. This gives the protein CASSLEGEEQPQHF. Together with reference TRBV7-2 and TRBJ1-5, the CDR3 gives the full variable domain: GAGVSQSPSNKVTEKGKDVELRCDPISGHTALYWYRQSLGQGLEFLIYFQGNSAPDKSGLPSDRFSAERTGGSVSTLTIQRTQQEDSAVYLCASSLEGEEQPQHFGDGTRLSIL.

This chain links TRBV3-1 with TRBJ2-1, with 7 bases fitting TRBD2. The J segment lost 6 bases and the V segment lost 8 bases, leaving 7 bases of the junction unmatched. CDR3 length: 13 amino acids. Germline values: CDR1 LGHDT, CDR2 YNNKEL (reference sequence). As DNA, the CDR3 is TGTGCCAGCGGGGGGGTGGGGTCCAATGAGCAGTTCTTC. Residues: CASGGVGSNEQFF.

This clonotype showed up just a few times. The chain has TRBV6-2 or TRBV6-3 and TRBJ2-2; D gene unclear. V dropped 3 bases and J dropped 8 bases, with 16 bases sitting between them. This CDR3 region has 15 residues. Germline CDR1 and CDR2: MNHEY and SVGEGT. The CDR3: CASSYDSPIRGELFF. DNA of the CDR3: TGTGCCAGCAGTTATGACTCACCGATCAGGGGGGAGCTGTTTTTT.

At least ten counts were recorded for this clonotype. The V and J genes are TRBV29-1 and TRBJ2-3, with D perhaps TRBD1 (6 bases). The CDR3 loop spans 12 amino acids. Germline lookup yields CDR1 SQVTM and CDR2 ANQGSEA. V was clipped by 8 bases and J by 1 base, with 10 bases between them. The CDR3 bases are TGCAGCCCTGGACAGCGCACAGATACGCAGTATTTT. Protein product: CSPGQRTDTQYF.

The chain uses TRBV6-6 and TRBJ1-3; D gene uncertain. V was cut by 2 bases and J by 5 bases, with 7 bases left in between. Germline CDR1 and CDR2: MNHNY and SVGAGI (reference sequence). CDR3 length equals 13 residues. CDR3: CASSYEVRNTIYF. The CDR3 DNA is TGTGCCAGCAGTTACGAGGTCCGAAACACCATATATTTT.

This sequence joins TRBV19 and TRBJ1-4; D possibly corresponds to TRBD1 (5 bases). CDR3 size: 14 residues. Trimming removed 8 bases at V and 8 bases at J, with 18 bases between. Germline V gene sequence: CDR1 LNHDA, CDR2 SQIVND (reference sequence). CDR3 region: CASAPGRASEKLFF. In DNA form, the CDR3 reads TGTGCCAGTGCCCCCGGCAGGGCAAGCGAAAAACTGTTTTTT. The complete variable domain, with remaining parts taken from reference TRBV19 and TRBJ1-4, reads DGGITQSPKYLFRKEGQNVTLSCEQNLNHDAMYWYRQDPGQGLRLIYYSQIVNDFQKGDIAEGYSVSREKKESFPLTVTSAQKNPTAFYLCASAPGRASEKLFFGSGTQLSVL.

The sample holds many counts of this clonotype. The chain links TRBV3-1 to TRBJ1-2, with D unresolved. V shed 6 bases and J shed 4 bases, with 9 bases lying between them. This CDR3 comprises 12 residues. CDR1 is LGHDT and CDR2 is YNNKEL in the germline V gene (reference sequence). The CDR3: CASSLGIYGYTF. CDR3 coding DNA: TGTGCCAGCAGTCTGGGGATCTATGGCTACACCTTC.

This clonotype was counted between two and nine times. The chain links TRBV4-3 to TRBJ2-5; 7 bases are shared with TRBD1. The CDR3 contains 14 residues. CDR1 and CDR2 from the germline V gene are LGHNA and YSLEER. V lost 5 bases to trimming and J lost 5 bases; unmatched junction nucleotides: 8. CDR3 bases: TGCGCCAGCAGCAGTGAAGGGGGCACGGAGACCCAGTACTTC. This encodes CASSSEGGTETQYF.

This clonotype was seen at least ten times. This rearrangement joins TRBV23-1 to TRBJ2-2; unclear D gene. Being an ORF, TRBV23-1 has a function that is uncertain. The CDR3 covers 13 residues. Trimming took off 6 bases at V and 4 bases at J, with 9 bases between the two ends. The DNA of the CDR3 is TGCGCCAGCAGCGACATCGGCACCGGGGAGCTGTTTTTT. This encodes CASSDIGTGELFF.

This clonotype was observed at least ten times. DNA for the CDR3: TGCGCCAGCAGCCAAGCGGATAGCGGGGTCAAGCAGTACTTC. Its protein is CASSQADSGVKQYF. The chain uses TRBV4-3 and TRBJ2-7; 8 nucleotides line up with TRBD2. The CDR3 sequence is 14 residues long. With V trimmed by 1 base and J by 8 bases, 7 bases remained unmatched. The germline CDR1 and CDR2 sequences are LGHNA and YSLEER.

This clonotype has just a few counts. This rearrangement joins TRBV20-1 to TRBJ2-3; D possibly corresponds to TRBD2 (5 bases). Germline-derived CDR1 and CDR2 are DFQATT and SNEGSKA (reference sequence). Trimming stripped 3 bases from V and 5 bases from J, with 12 bases between. The CDR3 totals 13 residues. DNA for the CDR3: TGCAGTGCTAGTGGAGGTCGGGGAGATACGCAGTATTTT. Its protein product is CSASGGRGDTQYF.

This clonotype came up a few times. V gene TRBV6-2 or TRBV6-3 combines with J gene TRBJ2-5, with 7 bases that match TRBD1. The CDR3 totals 12 residues. CDR1 is MNHEY and CDR2 is SVGEGT in the germline V gene. J lost 7 bases, V lost 7 bases, and 6 bases had no gene match. The CDR3 coding sequence is TGTGCCAGCAAACGGGACAGCGGGACCCAGTACTTC. Protein product: CASKRDSGTQYF.

The chain employs TRBV5-1 and TRBJ2-3; perhaps TRBD1 as D (6 bases). From germline, CDR1 is SGHRS and CDR2 YFSETQ. CDR3 length: 14 residues. V shed 4 bases and J shed 6 bases, with 15 bases lying between them. CDR3 nucleotide sequence: TGCGCCAGCAGCGGGGCAGACAGGAGGGATACGCAGTATTTT. Amino acids: CASSGADRRDTQYF.